The 18 T cell receptor beta chains in this list originate from one sample, sequenced in a study of T cells expressing NK-cell markers. TCRdb re-called the 5' RACE reads and shows each CDR3 protein once, DNA omitted. The sample has 300,000 to 500,000 distinct CDR3 sequences, and its top ten clones hold around 10%. Source material: blood T cells: a sorted CD56 or NKG2C T cell subset, CD4+ or CD8+ T cells, or bulk PBMC T cells (not recorded which). Receptors were obtained from a woman aged 45-60 years in good health.

The V gene is TRBV20-1, the J gene TRBJ2-7; TCRdb gives TRBD2 as the D gene, but with no DNA this cannot be confirmed. Germline-derived CDR1 and CDR2 are DFQATT and SNEGSKA (reference sequence). The CDR3 is 16 residues long. The CDR3 region is CSASRTSGRGLNEQYF.

The chain is built from TRBV11-3 and TRBJ2-2; TCRdb lists TRBD2, though no DNA is available to test this call. The CDR3 extends over 17 amino acids. Germline V lookup: CDR1 SGHNT, CDR2 YENEEA. The CDR3 loop reads CASSLALAGTYTGELFF. Full variable domain (rest looked up from reference TRBV11-3 and TRBJ2-2): EAGVVQSPRYKIIEKKQPVAFWCNPISGHNTLYWYLQNLGQGPELLIRYENEEAVDDSQLPKDRFSAERLKGVDSTLKIQPAELGDSAVYLCASSLALAGTYTGELFFGEGSRLTVL.

The gene calls are TRBV15 and TRBJ2-1; TCRdb gives TRBD2 as the D gene, but with no DNA this cannot be confirmed. Germline CDR1 and CDR2: LNHNV and YYDKDF (reference sequence). There are 17 residues in the CDR3. Here the CDR3 reads CATSRGPLAGGLDEQFF.

The V and J genes are TRBV20-1 and TRBJ2-1; TCRdb selects TRBD1, and the lack of DNA leaves this call unchecked. CDR3 length: 15 amino acids. CDR1 is DFQATT, CDR2 SNEGSKA, per germline (reference sequence). CDR3: CSAHLGWGSVDEQFF.

V is TRBV5-1 and J is TRBJ1-1. This CDR3 region has 14 residues. The V gene's germline CDR1 is SGHRS and CDR2 YFSETQ. The chain's CDR3 is CASSLALASTEAFF.

The chain is built from TRBV6-5 and TRBJ2-2; there is no DNA to check the TCRdb D call of TRBD1. The CDR3 loop spans 13 amino acids. Germline lookup yields CDR1 MNHEY and CDR2 SVGAGI. The CDR3 loop is CAAAGEYTGELFF.

The CDR3 reads CASSRGTTYQETQYF. The chain is built from TRBV14 and TRBJ2-5; lacking DNA, the TRBD1 call made by TCRdb goes unchecked. The germline V gene has CDR1 SGHDN and CDR2 FVKESK. The CDR3 consists of 15 residues.

This chain connects TRBV7-2 to TRBJ2-3; as DNA is missing, the TRBD2 call by TCRdb cannot be tested. CDR3 length: 18 residues. The germline CDR1 and CDR2 sequences are SGHTA and FQGNSA. CDR3 amino acids: CASSPERWRENSTDTQYF. Looking up the rest from reference TRBV7-2 and TRBJ2-3 gives the full variable domain: GAGVSQSPSNKVTEKGKDVELRCDPISGHTALYWYRQSLGQGLEFLIYFQGNSAPDKSGLPSDRFSAERTGGSVSTLTIQRTQQEDSAVYLCASSPERWRENSTDTQYFGPGTRLTVL.

The chain links TRBV20-1 to TRBJ2-2; without DNA, the TCRdb call of TRBD2 cannot be checked. This CDR3 comprises 17 residues. Germline V gene lookup returns CDR1 DFQATT and CDR2 SNEGSKA (reference sequence). The CDR3 sequence: CSARVDWSGRRTGELFF.

This sequence joins TRBV29-1 and TRBJ2-1; TCRdb designates TRBD1, a call that cannot be tested without DNA. Germline CDR1 reads SQVTM; CDR2 reads ANQGSEA. The CDR3 sequence is 11 residues long. The CDR3 sequence is CSVSPPPEQFF.

The chain is built from TRBV29-1 and TRBJ2-3; with no DNA, the TCRdb D assignment of TRBD1 cannot be verified. Germline values: CDR1 SQVTM, CDR2 ANQGSEA. The CDR3 extends over 13 amino acids. CDR3: CSVKTGNADTQYF.

The chain carries TRBV10-1 and TRBJ2-2; TCRdb names TRBD1, which stays unverified in the absence of DNA. This CDR3 spans 14 amino acids. CDR1 WNHNN and CDR2 SYGVQD come from the germline V gene (reference sequence). The CDR3 sequence: CASSKKQGAGELFF.

The V call is TRBV18, the J call TRBJ2-1; TCRdb designates TRBD2, a call that cannot be tested without DNA. The germline V gene has CDR1 KGHSH and CDR2 LQKENI. This CDR3 has 16 amino acids. CDR3 amino acids: CASSPPGRGTYNEQFF.

V gene TRBV29-1 combines with J gene TRBJ2-3; with no DNA, the TCRdb D assignment of TRBD2 cannot be verified. CDR1 and CDR2 (germline): SQVTM, ANQGSEA. The CDR3 has 14 amino acids. CDR3 sequence reads: CSVPSSVRPDTQYF.

The chain couples TRBV5-1 to TRBJ2-1; TCRdb's D call of TRBD2 is untestable without DNA. Germline lookup yields CDR1 SGHRS and CDR2 YFSETQ. The CDR3 spans 17 residues. CDR3 loop: CASSSLLAGAARNEQFF.

The V call is TRBV20-1, the J call TRBJ2-1; without DNA, the TCRdb call of TRBD2 cannot be checked. The CDR3 is 16 amino acids. Germline V gives CDR1 DFQATT, CDR2 SNEGSKA (reference sequence). The CDR3 is CSARQKGTSDYNEQFF.

This sequence joins TRBV15 and TRBJ1-5; TCRdb's D call of TRBD1 is untestable without DNA. The length of the CDR3 is 19 residues. The germline gives CDR1 LNHNV, CDR2 YYDKDF (reference sequence). The CDR3 protein is CATSRNPMDRVNSNQPQHF.

This chain links TRBV20-1 with TRBJ2-1; no DNA is available, so the TRBD2 call from TCRdb remains unchecked. CDR3 length equals 12 residues. CDR1 is DFQATT and CDR2 is SNEGSKA in the germline V gene (reference sequence). The CDR3 loop is CSARAIGSVMFF.